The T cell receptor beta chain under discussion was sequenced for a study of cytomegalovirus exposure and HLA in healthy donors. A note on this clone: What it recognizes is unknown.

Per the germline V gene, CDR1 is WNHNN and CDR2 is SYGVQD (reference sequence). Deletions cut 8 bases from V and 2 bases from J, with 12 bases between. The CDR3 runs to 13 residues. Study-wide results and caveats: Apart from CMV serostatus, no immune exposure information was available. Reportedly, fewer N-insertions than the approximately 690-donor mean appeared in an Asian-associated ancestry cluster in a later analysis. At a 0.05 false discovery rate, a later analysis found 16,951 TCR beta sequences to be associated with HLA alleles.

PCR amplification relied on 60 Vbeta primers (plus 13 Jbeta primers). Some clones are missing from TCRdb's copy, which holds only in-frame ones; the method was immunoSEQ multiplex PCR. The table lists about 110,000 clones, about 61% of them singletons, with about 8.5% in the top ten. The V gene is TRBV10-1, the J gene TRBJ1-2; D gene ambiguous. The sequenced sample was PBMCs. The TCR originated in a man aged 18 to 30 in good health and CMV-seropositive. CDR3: CASARDWNYGYTF. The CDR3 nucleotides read TGCGCCAGCGCTCGCGACTGGAACTATGGCTACACCTTC.